What follows is one T cell receptor beta chain and its context. Which antigen it targets is not known. No much larger clonotype is one base removed from it; base qualities were not supplied. This sample was included in a study of T cells in Graves' hyperthyroidism and ophthalmopathy (dated by TCRdb to 2018 to 2020). Broadly, across the study: Peripheral blood samples were taken at initial diagnosis, before any treatment was given. A discovery cohort of around 98 patients, roughly 45 with Graves' ophthalmopathy and fewer than 65 with stable Graves' hyperthyroidism, was used to find distinguishing TCR V-J signatures. Whether ophthalmopathy could be predicted prospectively was tested in an independent validation cohort made up of 18 to 20 hyperthyroidism patients plus 17 patients who later progressed to ophthalmopathy. According to the paper, TCR Vbeta CDR3 sequencing was carried out on about 140 peripheral blood samples, which came from under 50 ophthalmopathy, roughly 75 hyperthyroidism and approximately 17 progressor patients. For training and testing, the 100 patients in the discovery cohort were randomly divided in a 7:3 ratio. In roughly six Graves' hyperthyroidism patients, the study also compared T-cell repertoires from thyroid tissue with T-cell repertoires from blood. Following sampling, methimazole starting at 30 mg daily was given to hyperthyroidism patients, and high-dose intravenous methylprednisolone was given to ophthalmopathy patients. Points the paper makes about the study in general: A model built on a 13 V-J signature distinguished ophthalmopathy from stable hyperthyroidism, reaching 87.88% sensitivity and approximately 81% specificity in cross-validation and 80%/75% in testing. Blood samples also contained most of the expanded thyroid clonotypes (frequency above 0.001), which suggests that blood repertoires may reflect thyroid immune responses. During validation, the model predicted progression to ophthalmopathy a median of approximately 6 months ahead of onset, with 70.59% sensitivity and 72.22% specificity. Sample size was not statistically predetermined, and investigators were not blinded to group allocation.

The TCR beta CDR3 regions were amplified from the RNA transcripts. The first round of RT-PCR for the TCR CDR3 was performed with the HTBI primer set and the Qiagen OneStep RT-PCR kit. A second multiplex PCR round built the libraries, followed by size selection and purification. Sequencing of the libraries was done on an Illumina HiSeq2000 using paired-end 100 bp reads. In the authors' own workflow: SOAPnuke was used to process the raw data, throwing out any read that contained adapters or uncalled bases, had a mean Phred below 15, or lacked an exact constant-primer or identifier match. High-quality paired reads were merged using COPE v1.2.5, and each unique nucleotide sequence was defined as a clonotype. MiTCR v1.1 was used to align clonotypes to the IMGT TRBV, TRBD and TRBJ reference segments. The analysis was restricted to V-J combinations with a frequency above 0.0001, which together covered 99.2% of the repertoires. The TCS score was defined as F50 (clonal expansion) divided by E x V (chaos), with BLOSUM62-based TCRdist calculated between CDR3 peptides within each V-J. Welch's t-statistics and random forest reduced some 510 V-J features to 13, which were used in a naive Bayes classifier (R e1071). TCRdb reran the public reads through fastp at Q25 and MiXCR, keeping productive beta chains. Each CDR3 protein appears once, grouped with its most common genes and DNA. These V and J calls rely on TCRdb rather than the paper's analysis. The sample has 470,000 or so distinct CDR3 sequences on record, about a fifth of them singletons. The ten largest clones take up about 30% of the sample.

V drops 4 bases and J drops 8 bases, leaving 14 bases in between. Including cysteine and phenylalanine, the CDR3 has 13 amino acids. Only the CDR3 portion is preserved as DNA: 39 bases, with reading frame beginning at the first base. The germline V gene yields SGHAT for CDR1 and FQNNGV for CDR2. Stable Graves' hyperthyroidism was defined as no progression to ophthalmopathy during 18 months of follow-up. The hyperthyroidism patients were between 18 and 65 years old and newly diagnosed, with a disease duration of less than 2 months. The study excluded patients with uncontrolled infections, other autoimmune diseases, pregnancy or lactation. Diagnoses relied on clinical symptoms, serum thyroxine and TRAb, thyroid ultrasound and orbital computed tomography. PBMCs were separated from under 12 ml of fresh peripheral blood using Ficoll-Paque density gradient centrifugation. Total RNA was extracted with Trizol reagent, and quality was checked on an Agilent 2100 Bioanalyzer.

This receptor was obtained from a man aged 18-30 years with Graves' hyperthyroidism. Sequenced: blood. Recombination linked TRBV11-2 to TRBJ1-2; the D gene remains uncertain. The encoded CDR3 is CASSSSTGGGYTF. Read as DNA, the sequence is TGTGCCAGCAGCTCCTCGACGGGCGGGGGCTACACCTTC.